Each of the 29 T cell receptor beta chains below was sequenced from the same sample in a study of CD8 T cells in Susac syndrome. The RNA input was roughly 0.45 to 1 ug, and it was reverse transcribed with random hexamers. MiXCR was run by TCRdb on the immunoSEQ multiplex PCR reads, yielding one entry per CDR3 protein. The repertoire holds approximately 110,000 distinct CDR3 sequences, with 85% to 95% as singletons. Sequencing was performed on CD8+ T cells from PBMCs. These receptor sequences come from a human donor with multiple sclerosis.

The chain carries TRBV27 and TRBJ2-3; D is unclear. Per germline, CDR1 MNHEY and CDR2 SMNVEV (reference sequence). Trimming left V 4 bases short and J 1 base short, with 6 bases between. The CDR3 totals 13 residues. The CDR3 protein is CASSWFGTDTQYF. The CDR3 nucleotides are TGTGCCAGCAGTTGGTTTGGCACAGATACGCAGTATTTT.

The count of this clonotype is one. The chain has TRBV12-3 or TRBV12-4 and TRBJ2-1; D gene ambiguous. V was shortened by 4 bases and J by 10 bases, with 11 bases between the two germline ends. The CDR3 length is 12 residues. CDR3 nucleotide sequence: TGTGCCAGCAGTTCGAACCCGGAGGAGCAGTTCTTC. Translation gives CASSSNPEEQFF.

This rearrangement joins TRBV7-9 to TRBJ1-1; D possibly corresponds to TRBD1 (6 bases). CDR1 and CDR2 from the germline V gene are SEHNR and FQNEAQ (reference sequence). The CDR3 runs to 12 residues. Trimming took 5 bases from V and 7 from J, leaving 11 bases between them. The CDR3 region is CASSEGQSEAFF. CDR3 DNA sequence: TGTGCCAGCAGCGAAGGACAGAGTGAAGCTTTCTTT.

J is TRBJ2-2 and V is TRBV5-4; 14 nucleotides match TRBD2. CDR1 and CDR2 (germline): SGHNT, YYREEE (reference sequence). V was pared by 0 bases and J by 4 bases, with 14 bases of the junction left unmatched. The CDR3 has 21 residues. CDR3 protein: CASSLALGLAGEPFSTGELFF. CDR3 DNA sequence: TGTGCCAGCAGCTTGGCTTTGGGACTAGCGGGAGAGCCCTTTTCCACCGGGGAGCTGTTTTTT.

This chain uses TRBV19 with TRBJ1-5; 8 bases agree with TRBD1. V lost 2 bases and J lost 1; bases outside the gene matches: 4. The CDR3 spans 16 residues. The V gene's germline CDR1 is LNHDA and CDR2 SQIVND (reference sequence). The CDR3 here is CASSIFRTGSNQPQHF. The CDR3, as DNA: TGTGCCAGTAGTATATTCAGGACAGGGAGCAATCAGCCCCAGCATTTT.

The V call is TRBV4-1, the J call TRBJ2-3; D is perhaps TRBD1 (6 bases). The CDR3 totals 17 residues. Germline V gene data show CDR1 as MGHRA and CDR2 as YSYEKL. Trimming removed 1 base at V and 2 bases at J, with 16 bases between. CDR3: CASSQVAQGISTDTQYF. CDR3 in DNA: TGCGCCAGCAGCCAAGTGGCCCAGGGGATTTCCACAGATACGCAGTATTTT.

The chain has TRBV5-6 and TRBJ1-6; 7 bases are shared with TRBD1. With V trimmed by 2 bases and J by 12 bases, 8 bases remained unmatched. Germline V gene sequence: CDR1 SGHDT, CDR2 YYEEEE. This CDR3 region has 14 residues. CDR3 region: CASSFGTARLPLHF. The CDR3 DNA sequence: TGTGCCAGCAGCTTCGGGACAGCTCGGTTACCCCTCCACTTT.

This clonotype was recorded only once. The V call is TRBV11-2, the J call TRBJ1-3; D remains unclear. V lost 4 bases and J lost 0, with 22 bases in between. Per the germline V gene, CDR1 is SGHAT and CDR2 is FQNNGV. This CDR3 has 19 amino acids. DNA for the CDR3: TGTGCCAGCAGCTCGGCCAGACCGGCCGGCTCCCGCTCTGGAAACACCATATATTTT. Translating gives CASSSARPAGSRSGNTIYF.

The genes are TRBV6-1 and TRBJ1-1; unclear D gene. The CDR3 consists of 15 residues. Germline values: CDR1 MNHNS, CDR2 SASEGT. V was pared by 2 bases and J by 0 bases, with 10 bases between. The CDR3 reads CASSELRSMNTEAFF. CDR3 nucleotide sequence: TGTGCCAGCAGTGAACTGCGCAGCATGAACACTGAAGCTTTCTTT.

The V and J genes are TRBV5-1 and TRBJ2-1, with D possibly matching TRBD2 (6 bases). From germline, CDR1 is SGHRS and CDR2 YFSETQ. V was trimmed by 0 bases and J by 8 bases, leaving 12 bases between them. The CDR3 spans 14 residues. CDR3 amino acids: CASSLERTIYEQFF. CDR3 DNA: TGCGCCAGCAGCTTGGAAAGGACTATTTATGAGCAGTTCTTC.

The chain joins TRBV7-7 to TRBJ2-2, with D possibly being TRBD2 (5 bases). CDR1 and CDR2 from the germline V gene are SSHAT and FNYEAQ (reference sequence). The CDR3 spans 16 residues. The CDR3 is CATSPSFPGSAGELFF. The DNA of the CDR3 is TGTGCTACCAGTCCGTCCTTTCCGGGAAGCGCCGGGGAGCTGTTTTTT.

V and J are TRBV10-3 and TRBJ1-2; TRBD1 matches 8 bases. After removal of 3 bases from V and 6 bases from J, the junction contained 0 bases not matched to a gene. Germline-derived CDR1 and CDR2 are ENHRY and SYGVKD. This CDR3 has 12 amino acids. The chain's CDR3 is CAISDRGHGYTF. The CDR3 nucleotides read TGTGCCATCAGTGACAGGGGGCATGGCTACACCTTC.

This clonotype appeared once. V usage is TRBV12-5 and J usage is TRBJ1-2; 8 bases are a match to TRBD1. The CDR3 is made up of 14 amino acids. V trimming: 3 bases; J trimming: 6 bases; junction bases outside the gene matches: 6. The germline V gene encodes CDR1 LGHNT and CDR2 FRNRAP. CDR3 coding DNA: TGTGCTAGTGGTTTCCCCGACAGGGGAAATGGCTACACCTTC. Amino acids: CASGFPDRGNGYTF.

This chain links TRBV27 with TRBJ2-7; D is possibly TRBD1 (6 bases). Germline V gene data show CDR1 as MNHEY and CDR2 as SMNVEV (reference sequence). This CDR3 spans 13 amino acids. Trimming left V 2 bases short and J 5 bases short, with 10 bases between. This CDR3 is CASSLGYRDEQYF. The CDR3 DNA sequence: TGTGCCAGCAGTTTAGGTTACAGGGACGAGCAGTACTTC.

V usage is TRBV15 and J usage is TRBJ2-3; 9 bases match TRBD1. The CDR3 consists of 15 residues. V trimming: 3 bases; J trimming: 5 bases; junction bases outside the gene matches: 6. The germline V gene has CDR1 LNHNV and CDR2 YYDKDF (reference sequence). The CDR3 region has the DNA TGTGCCACCAGCAGTTACAGGGGGCCTGTAGATACGCAGTATTTT. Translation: CATSSYRGPVDTQYF.

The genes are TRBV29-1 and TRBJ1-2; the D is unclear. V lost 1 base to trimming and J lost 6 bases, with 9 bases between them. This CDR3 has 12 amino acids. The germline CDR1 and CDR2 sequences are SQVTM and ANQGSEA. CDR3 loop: CSVEGLRNGYTF. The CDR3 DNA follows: TGCAGCGTTGAAGGGTTGAGGAATGGCTACACCTTC.

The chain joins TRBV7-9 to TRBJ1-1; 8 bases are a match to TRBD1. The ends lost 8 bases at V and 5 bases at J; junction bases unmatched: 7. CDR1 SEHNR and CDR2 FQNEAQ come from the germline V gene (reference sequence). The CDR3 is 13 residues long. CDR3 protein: CASLEQGDTEAFF. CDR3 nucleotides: TGTGCCAGCCTCGAACAGGGGGATACTGAAGCTTTCTTT.

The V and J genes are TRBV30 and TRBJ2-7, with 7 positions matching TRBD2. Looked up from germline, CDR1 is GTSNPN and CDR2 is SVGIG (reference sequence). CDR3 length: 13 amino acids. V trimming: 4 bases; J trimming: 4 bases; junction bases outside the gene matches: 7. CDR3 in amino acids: CAWTSGNRYEQYV. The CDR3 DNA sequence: TGTGCCTGGACCAGCGGGAATCGTTACGAGCAGTACGTC.

The CDR3 protein is CASSRKRWTSGIVSYNEQFF. The CDR3 bases are TGTGCCAGCAGCCGGAAAAGGTGGACTAGCGGGATCGTTTCCTACAATGAGCAGTTCTTC. This sequence joins TRBV14 and TRBJ2-1, with 12 bases lining up with TRBD2. Germline V gene data show CDR1 as SGHDN and CDR2 as FVKESK. The CDR3 is 20 residues long. The V and J ends lost 4 bases and 1 base, in that order; junction bases with no gene match: 14.

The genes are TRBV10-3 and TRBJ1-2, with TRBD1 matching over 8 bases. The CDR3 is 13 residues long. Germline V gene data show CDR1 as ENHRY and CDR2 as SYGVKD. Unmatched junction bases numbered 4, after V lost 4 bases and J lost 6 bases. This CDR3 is CAISAQGADGYTF. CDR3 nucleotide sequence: TGTGCCATCAGTGCGCAGGGGGCGGATGGCTACACCTTC.

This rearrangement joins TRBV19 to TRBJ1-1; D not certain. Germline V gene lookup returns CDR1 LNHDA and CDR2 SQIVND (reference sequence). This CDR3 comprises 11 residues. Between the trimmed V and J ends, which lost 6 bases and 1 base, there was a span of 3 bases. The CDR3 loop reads CASSANTEAFF. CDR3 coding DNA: TGTGCCAGTAGCGCGAACACTGAAGCTTTCTTT.

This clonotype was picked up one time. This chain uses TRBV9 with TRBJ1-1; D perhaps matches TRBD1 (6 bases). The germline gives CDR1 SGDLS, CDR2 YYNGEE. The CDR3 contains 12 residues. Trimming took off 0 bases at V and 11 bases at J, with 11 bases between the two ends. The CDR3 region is CASSVGAGEAFF. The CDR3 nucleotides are TGTGCCAGCAGCGTAGGGGCAGGGGAGGCTTTCTTT.

CDR3 loop: CATSDFFGSQETQYF. DNA of the CDR3: TGTGCCACCAGTGATTTCTTTGGTTCCCAAGAGACCCAGTACTTC. The J gene is TRBJ2-5, the V gene TRBV24-1, with no clear D. The CDR3 spans 15 residues. Trimming stripped 1 base from V and 1 base from J, with 9 bases between. CDR1 KGHDR and CDR2 SFDVKD come from the germline V gene.

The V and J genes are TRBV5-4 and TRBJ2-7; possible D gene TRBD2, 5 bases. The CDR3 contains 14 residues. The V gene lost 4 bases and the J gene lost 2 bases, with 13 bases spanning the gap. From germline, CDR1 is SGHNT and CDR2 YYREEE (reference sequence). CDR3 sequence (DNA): TGTGCCAGCAGCAGAGGGTTGGATGCCTACGAGCAGTACGTC. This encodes CASSRGLDAYEQYV.

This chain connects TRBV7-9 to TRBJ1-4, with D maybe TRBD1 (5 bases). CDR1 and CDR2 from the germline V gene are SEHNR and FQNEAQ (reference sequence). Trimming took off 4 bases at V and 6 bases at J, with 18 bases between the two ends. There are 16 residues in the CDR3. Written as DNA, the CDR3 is TGTGCCAGCAGCTCGTTGGGGGTTGGTCTCGATGAAAAACTGTTTTTT. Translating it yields CASSSLGVGLDEKLFF.

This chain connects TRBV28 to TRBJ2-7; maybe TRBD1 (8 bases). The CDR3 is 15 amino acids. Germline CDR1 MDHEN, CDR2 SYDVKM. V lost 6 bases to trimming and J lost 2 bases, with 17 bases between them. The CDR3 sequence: CASRQQGGYPYEQYF. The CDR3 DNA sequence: TGTGCCAGCAGGCAACAGGGGGGGTACCCCTACGAGCAGTACTTC.

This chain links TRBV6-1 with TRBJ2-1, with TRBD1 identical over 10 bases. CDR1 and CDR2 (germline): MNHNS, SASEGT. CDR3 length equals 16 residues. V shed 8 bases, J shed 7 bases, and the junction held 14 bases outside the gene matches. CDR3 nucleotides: TGTGCCAGCGCAGAGAGATGGACAGGGGGTAAAAATGAGCAGTTCTTC. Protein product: CASAERWTGGKNEQFF.

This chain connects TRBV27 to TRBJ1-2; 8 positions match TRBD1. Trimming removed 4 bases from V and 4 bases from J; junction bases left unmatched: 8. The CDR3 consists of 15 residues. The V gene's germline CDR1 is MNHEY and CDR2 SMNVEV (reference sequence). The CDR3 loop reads CASSWTGRSLYGYTF. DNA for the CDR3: TGTGCCAGCAGTTGGACAGGGAGATCCCTCTATGGCTACACCTTC.

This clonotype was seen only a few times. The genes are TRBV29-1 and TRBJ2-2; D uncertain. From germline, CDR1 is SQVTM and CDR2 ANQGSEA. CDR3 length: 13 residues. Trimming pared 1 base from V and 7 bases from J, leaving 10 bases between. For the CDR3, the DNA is TGCAGCGTTGAAGGTGCCAGGCACGGGGAGCTGTTTTTT. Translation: CSVEGARHGELFF.